These T cell receptor beta chains were read from a single sample in a study of blood T cell repertoires in COVID-19. TCRdb's table, derived via immunoSEQ multiplex PCR, lists solely in-frame clones and lacks some. Here the sample spans about 280,000 clones, approximately 78% being singletons. The sequenced material came from PBMCs or T cells enriched from blood (not recorded which). These receptors all stem from a man between 40 and 49 years old who had been exposed to COVID-19. Each CDR3 is given with its conserved first and last residue. Fields, in order: V gene, J gene, CDR3 length, CDR3 protein.

TRBV3-1/TRBV3-2	TRBJ2-3	14	CASSHPEGPDTQYF
TRBV29-1	TRBJ1-1	11	CSYEGAAEAFF
TRBV18	TRBJ1-1	16	CASSPPTPTENTEAFF
TRBV12-5	TRBJ2-7	15	CASGLRAGSSYEQYF
TRBV2	TRBJ2-1	14	CASSEAQGFGEQFF
TRBV2	TRBJ2-1	14	CASRGLARYNEQFF
TRBV6-1	TRBJ2-7	17	CASSGTPAGIWSYEQYF
TRBV9	TRBJ2-3	16	CASSPRIRSAADTQYF
TRBV7-6	TRBJ1-4	13	CASSGVPNEKLFF
TRBV7-8	TRBJ2-3	14	CASSPGQGGLRQYF
TRBV5-8	TRBJ2-5	16	CASSLVGGAAEETQYF
TRBV9	TRBJ2-7	14	CASSVDGQPGEQYF